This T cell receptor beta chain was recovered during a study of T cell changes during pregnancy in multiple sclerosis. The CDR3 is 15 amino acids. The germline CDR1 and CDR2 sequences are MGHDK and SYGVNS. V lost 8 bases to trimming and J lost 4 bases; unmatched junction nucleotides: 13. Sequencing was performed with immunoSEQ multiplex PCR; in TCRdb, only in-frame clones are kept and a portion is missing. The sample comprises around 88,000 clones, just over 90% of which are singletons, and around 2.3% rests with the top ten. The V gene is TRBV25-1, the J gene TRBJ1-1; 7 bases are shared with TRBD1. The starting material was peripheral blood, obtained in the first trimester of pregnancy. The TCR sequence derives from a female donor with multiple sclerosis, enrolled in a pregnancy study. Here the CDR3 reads CASRLEGARGTEAFF. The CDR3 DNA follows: TGTGCCAGCCGCCTCGAGGGGGCCCGCGGCACTGAAGCTTTCTTT.